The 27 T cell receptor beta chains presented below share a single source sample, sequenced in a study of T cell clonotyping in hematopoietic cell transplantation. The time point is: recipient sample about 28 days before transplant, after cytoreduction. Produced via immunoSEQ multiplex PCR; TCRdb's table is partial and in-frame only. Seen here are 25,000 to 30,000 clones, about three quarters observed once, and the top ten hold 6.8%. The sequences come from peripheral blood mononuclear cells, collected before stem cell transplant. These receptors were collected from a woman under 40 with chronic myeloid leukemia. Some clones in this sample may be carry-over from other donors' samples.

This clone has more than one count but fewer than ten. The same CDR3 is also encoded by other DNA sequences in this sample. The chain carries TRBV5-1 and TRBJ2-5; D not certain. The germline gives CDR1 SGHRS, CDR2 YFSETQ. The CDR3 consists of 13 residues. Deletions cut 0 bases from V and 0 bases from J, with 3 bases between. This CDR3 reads CASSLGYQETQYF. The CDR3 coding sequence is TGCGCCAGCAGCTTGGGGTACCAAGAGACCCAGTACTTC.

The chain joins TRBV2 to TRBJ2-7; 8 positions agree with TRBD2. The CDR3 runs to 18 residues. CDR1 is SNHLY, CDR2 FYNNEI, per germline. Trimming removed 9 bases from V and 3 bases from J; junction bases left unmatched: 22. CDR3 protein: CARGTVGTRKRPFYEQYF. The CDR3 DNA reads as TGTGCCAGAGGGACGGTAGGGACTAGAAAAAGACCCTTCTACGAGCAGTACTTC. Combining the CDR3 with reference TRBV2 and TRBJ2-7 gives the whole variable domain EPEVTQTPSHQVTQMGQEVILRCVPISNHLYFYWYRQILGQKVEFLVSFYNNEISEKSEIFDDQFSVERPDGSNFTLKIRSTKLEDSAMYFCARGTVGTRKRPFYEQYFGPGTRLTVT.

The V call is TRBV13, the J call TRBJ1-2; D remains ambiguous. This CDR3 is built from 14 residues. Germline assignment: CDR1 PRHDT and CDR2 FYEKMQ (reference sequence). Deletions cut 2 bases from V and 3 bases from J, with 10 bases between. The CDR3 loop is CASSLPEEDYGYTF. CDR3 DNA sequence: TGTGCCAGCAGCTTACCGGAGGAGGACTATGGCTACACCTTC.

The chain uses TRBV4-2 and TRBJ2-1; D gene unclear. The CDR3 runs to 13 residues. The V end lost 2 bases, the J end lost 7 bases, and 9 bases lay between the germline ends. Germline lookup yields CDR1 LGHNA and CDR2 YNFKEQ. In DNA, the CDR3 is TGTGCCAGCAGCCAAACCCGGGCGAATGAGCAGTTCTTC. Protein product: CASSQTRANEQFF.

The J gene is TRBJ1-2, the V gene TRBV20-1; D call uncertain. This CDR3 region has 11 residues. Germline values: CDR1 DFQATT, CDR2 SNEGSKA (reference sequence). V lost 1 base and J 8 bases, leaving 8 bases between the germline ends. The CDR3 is CSARGSRGYTF. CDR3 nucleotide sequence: TGCAGTGCTAGAGGCAGTCGGGGCTACACCTTC.

In DNA form, the CDR3 reads TGTGCCAGCAGAACGGGGGGACTTAGCAATCAGCCCCAGCATTTT. Residues: CASRTGGLSNQPQHF. This chain connects TRBV5-8 to TRBJ1-5, with D possibly being TRBD1 (5 bases). Trimming stripped 5 bases from V and 0 bases from J, with 12 bases between. The CDR3 covers 15 residues. Germline CDR1 SGHTS, CDR2 YDEGEE. The complete variable domain, with remaining parts taken from reference TRBV5-8 and TRBJ1-5, reads EAGVTQSPTHLIKTRGQQATLRCSPISGHTSVYWYQQALGLGLQFLLWYDEGEERNRGNFPPRFSGRQFPNYSSELNVNALELEDSALYLCASRTGGLSNQPQHFGDGTRLSIL.

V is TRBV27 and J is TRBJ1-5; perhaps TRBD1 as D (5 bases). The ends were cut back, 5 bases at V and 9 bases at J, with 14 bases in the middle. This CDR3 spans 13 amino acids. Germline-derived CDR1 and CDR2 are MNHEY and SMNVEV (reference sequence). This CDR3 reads CASSRTFRLPQHF. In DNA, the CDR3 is TGTGCCAGCAGTCGGACATTTAGGCTGCCCCAGCATTTT.

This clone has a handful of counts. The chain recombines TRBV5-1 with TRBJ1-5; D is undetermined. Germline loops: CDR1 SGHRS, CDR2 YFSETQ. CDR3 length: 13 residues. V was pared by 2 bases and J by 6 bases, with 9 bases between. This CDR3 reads CASSFMGSQPQHF. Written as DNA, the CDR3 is TGCGCCAGCAGCTTTATGGGAAGTCAGCCCCAGCATTTT.

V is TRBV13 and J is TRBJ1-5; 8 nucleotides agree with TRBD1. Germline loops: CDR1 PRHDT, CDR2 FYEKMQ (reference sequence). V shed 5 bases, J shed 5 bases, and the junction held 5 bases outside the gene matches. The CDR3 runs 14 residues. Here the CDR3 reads CASSQGAGHQPQHF. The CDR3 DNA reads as TGTGCCAGCAGCCAGGGGGCAGGTCATCAGCCCCAGCATTTT.

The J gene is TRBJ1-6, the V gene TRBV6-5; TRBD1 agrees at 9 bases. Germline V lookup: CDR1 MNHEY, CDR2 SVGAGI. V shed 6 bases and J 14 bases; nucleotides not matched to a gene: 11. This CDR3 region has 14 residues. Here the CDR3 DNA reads TGTGCCAGCAGCAGGACAGGGGTCCGGGGGTCCCTCCACTTT. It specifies CASSRTGVRGSLHF.

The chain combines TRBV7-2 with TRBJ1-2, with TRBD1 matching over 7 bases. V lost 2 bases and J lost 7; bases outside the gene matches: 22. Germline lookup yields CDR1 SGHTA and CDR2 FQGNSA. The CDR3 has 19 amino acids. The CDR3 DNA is TGTGCCAGCAGCTTAAACAGACTGAGGACAGGCGGAGGGTTGGCTGGCTACACCTTC. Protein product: CASSLNRLRTGGGLAGYTF.

CDR3 loop: CASSRPGQTDTQYF. DNA of the CDR3: TGCGCCAGCAGCCGTCCGGGACAGACAGATACGCAGTATTTT. The chain carries TRBV4-1 and TRBJ2-3; TRBD1 aligns across 7 bases. V was pared by 4 bases and J by 3 bases, with 4 bases of the junction left unmatched. Per germline, CDR1 MGHRA and CDR2 YSYEKL. This CDR3 spans 14 amino acids.

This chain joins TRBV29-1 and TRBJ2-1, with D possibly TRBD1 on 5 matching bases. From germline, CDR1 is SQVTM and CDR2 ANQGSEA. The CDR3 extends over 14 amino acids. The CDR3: CSHLQQVRSGEQFF. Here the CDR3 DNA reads TGCAGTCATCTTCAACAGGTTAGATCTGGTGAGCAGTTCTTC.

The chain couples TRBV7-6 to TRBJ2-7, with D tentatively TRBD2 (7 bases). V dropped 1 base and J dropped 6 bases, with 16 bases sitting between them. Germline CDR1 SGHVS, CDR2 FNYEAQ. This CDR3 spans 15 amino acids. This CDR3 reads CASSLGGGGASEQYF. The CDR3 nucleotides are TGTGCCAGCAGCTTAGGGGGAGGGGGGGCCAGCGAGCAGTACTTC.

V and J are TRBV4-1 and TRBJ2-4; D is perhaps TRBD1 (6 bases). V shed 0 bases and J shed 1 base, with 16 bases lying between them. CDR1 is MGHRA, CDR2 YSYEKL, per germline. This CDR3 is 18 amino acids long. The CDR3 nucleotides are TGCGCCAGCAGCCAAGATTTTGGGGGCACGGGGGCCAAAAACATTCAGTACTTC. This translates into CASSQDFGGTGAKNIQYF.

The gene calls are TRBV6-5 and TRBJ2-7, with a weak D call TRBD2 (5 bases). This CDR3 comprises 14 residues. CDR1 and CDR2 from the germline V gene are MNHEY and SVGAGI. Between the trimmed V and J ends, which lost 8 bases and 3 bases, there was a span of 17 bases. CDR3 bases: TGTGCCAGCCCAAGGACGAGGGCCCTCTACGAGCAGTACGTC. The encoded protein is CASPRTRALYEQYV.

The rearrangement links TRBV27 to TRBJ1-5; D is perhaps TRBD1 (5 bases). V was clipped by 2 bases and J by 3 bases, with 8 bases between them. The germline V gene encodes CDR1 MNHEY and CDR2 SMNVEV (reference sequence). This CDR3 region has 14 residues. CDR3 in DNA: TGTGCCAGCAGTTTAGGGACTCCCAATCAGCCCCAGCATTTT. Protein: CASSLGTPNQPQHF.

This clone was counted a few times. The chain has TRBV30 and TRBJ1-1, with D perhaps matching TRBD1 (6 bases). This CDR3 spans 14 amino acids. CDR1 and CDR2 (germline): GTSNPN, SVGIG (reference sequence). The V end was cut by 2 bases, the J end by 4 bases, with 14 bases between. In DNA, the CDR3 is TGTGCCTGGAGTTTGGGGGCGCGGGGCACTGAAGCTTTCTTT. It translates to CAWSLGARGTEAFF.

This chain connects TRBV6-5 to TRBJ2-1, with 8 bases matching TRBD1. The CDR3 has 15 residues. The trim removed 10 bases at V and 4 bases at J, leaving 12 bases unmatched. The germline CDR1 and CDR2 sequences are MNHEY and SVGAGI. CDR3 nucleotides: TGTGCCACAGCAAGGGGGACAGGAGTATACAATGAGCAGTTCTTC. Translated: CATARGTGVYNEQFF.

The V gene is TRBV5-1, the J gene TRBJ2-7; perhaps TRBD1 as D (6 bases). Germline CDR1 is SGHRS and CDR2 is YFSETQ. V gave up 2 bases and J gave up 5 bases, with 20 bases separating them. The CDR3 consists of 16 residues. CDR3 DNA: TGCGCCAGCAGCTTAATGGAACACGGACAGTTTCACGAGCAGTACTTC. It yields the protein CASSLMEHGQFHEQYF. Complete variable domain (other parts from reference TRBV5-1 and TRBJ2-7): KAGVTQTPRYLIKTRGQQVTLSCSPISGHRSVSWYQQTPGQGLQFLFEYFSETQRNKGNFPGRFSGRQFSNSRSEMNVSTLELGDSALYLCASSLMEHGQFHEQYFGPGTRLTVT.

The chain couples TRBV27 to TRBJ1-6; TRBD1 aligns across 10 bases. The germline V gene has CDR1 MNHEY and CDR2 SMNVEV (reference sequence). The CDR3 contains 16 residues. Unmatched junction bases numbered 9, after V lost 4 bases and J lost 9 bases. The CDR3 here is CASSYRDRGGGSPLHF. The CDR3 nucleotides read TGTGCCAGCAGTTACCGGGACAGGGGAGGCGGTTCACCCCTCCACTTT.

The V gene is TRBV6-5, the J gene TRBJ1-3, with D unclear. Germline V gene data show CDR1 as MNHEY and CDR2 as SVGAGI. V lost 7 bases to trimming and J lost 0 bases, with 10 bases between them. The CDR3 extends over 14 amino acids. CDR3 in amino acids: CASTTPGSGNTIYF. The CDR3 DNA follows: TGTGCCAGCACCACTCCAGGCTCTGGAAACACCATATATTTT.

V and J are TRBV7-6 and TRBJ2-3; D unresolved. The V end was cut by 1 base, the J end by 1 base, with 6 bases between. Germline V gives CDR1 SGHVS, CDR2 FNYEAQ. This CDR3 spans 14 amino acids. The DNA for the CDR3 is TGTGCCAGCAGCTTAGTATATCGCACAGATACGCAGTATTTT. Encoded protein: CASSLVYRTDTQYF.

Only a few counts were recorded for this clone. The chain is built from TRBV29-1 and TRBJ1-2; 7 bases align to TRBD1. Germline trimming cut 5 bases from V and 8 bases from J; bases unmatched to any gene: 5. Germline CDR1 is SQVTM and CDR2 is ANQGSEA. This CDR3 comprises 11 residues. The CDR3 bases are TGCAGCGTTCCGACAGGGAAGGGCTACACCTTC. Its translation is CSVPTGKGYTF.

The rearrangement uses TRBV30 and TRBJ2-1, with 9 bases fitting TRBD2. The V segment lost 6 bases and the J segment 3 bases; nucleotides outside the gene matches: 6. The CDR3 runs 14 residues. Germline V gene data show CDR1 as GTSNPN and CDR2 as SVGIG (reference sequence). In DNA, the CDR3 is TGTGCCTGCACCCGACTAGCGGTCTACAATGAGCAGTTCTTC. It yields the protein CACTRLAVYNEQFF.

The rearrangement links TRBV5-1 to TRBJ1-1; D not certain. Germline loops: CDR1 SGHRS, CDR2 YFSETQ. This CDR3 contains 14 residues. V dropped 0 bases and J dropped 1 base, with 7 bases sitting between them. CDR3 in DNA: TGCGCCAGCAGCTTGGGACATTCGAACACTGAAGCTTTCTTT. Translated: CASSLGHSNTEAFF.

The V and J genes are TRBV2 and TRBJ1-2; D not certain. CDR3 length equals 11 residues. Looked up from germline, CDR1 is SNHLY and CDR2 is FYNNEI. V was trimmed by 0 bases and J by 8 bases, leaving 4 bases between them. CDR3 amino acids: CASSEARGYTF. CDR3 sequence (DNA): TGTGCCAGCAGTGAAGCGAGGGGCTACACCTTC.